One T cell receptor beta chain is described in this entry. This CDR3 spans 17 amino acids. Germline CDR1 SGHTA, CDR2 FQGTGA. J lost 4 bases, V lost 4 bases, and 7 bases had no gene match. This record belongs to a study of blood T cell repertoires in COVID-19. TCRdb's copy holds only in-frame clones and misses some; the assay was immunoSEQ multiplex PCR. The table records roughly 250,000 clones, around 85% of them present only once. The specimen was peripheral blood. This receptor was obtained from a woman older than 75 with acute or convalescent COVID-19. The chain recombines TRBV7-3 with TRBJ2-1, with TRBD2 matching 13 bases. In nucleotides, the CDR3 is TGTGCCAGCAGCTCCTGGACTAGCGGGGGCCTTTACAATGAGCAGTTCTTC. This translates into CASSSWTSGGLYNEQFF.